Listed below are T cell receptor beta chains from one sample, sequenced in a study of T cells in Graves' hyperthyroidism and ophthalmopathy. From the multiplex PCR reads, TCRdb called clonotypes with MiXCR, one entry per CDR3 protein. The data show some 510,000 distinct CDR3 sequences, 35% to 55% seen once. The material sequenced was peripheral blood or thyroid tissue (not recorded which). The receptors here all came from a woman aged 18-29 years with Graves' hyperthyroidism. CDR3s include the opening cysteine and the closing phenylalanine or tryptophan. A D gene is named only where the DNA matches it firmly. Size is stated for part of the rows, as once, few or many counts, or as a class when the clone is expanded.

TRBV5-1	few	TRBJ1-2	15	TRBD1	TGCGCCAGCAGCCTCTTGGGGACAGCCTCATATGGCTACACCTTC	CASSLLGTASYGYTF
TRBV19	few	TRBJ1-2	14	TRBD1	TGTGCCAGTAGTATGATCGGGACAGGGTATGGCTACACCTTC	CASSMIGTGYGYTF
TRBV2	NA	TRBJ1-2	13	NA	TGTGCCAGCACCGGGGTCAGGATCTATGGCTACACCTTC	CASTGVRIYGYTF
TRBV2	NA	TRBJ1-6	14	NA	TGTGCCAGCTGGGGGATCCCCTATAATTCACCCCTCCACTTT	CASWGIPYNSPLHF
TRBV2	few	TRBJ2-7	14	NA	TGTGCCAGCGCGGTGGGTTGGGGGGCACGCGAGCAGTACTTC	CASAVGWGAREQYF
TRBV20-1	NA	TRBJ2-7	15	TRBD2	TGCAGTGCTAGAGATGAGGAGCGGGAGATCTACGAGCAGTACTTC	CSARDEEREIYEQYF
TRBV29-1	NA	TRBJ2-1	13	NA	TGCAGCGTGGAGGGGACAGTAGGGGATGAGCAGTTCTTC	CSVEGTVGDEQFF
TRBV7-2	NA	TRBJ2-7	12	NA	TGTGCCAGCAGCCATCAAACCTACGAGCAGTACTTC	CASSHQTYEQYF
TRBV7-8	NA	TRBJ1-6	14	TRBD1	TGTGCCAGCAGCCAGGCGGGGACAGGATCACCCCTCCACTTT	CASSQAGTGSPLHF
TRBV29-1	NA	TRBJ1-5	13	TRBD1	TGCAGCGTACGGGACAGGGGCAATCAGCCCCAGCATTTT	CSVRDRGNQPQHF
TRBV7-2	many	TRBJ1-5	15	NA	TGTGCCAGCAGCTTTAACCCTTATAGCAATCAGCCCCAGCATTTT	CASSFNPYSNQPQHF
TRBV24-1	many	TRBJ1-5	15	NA	TGTGCCACCAGTGTCGGGTACGGGGGGAATCAGCCCCAGCATTTT	CATSVGYGGNQPQHF
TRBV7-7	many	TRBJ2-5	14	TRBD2	TGTGCTAGCAGTAACGGACTAGCGGGAGAGACCCAGTACTTC	CASSNGLAGETQYF
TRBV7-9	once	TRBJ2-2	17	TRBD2	TGTGCCAGCAGCTCGGAAGGCGGGAGGGCGAACACCGGGGAGCTGTTTTTT	CASSSEGGRANTGELFF
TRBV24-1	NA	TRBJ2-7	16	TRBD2	TGTGCCACCAGTGATTTGCGGACTAGCGGGAGAGGCGAGCAGTACTTC	CATSDLRTSGRGEQYF
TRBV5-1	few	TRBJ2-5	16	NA	TGCGCCAGCAGCTTGGACGGGACGCTACTCCTCGAGACCCAGTACTTC	CASSLDGTLLLETQYF
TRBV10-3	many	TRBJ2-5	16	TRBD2	TGTGCCATCAGTGAGTCGAGTAGCGGGAGAACAGAGACCCAGTACTTC	CAISESSSGRTETQYF
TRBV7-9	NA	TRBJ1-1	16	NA	TGTGCCAGCAGCGCACCGACAGGCCCCATGAACACTGAAGCTTTCTTT	CASSAPTGPMNTEAFF
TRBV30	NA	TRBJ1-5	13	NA	TGTGCCTGGAGCAGGGGTAGCAATCAGCCCCAGCATTTT	CAWSRGSNQPQHF
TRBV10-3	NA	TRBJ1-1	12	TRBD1	TGTGCCGGGGGGGACAGGAACACTGAAGCTTTCTTT	CAGGDRNTEAFF
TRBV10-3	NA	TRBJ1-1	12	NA	TGTGCCATCAGTGAGCGGCAGCTTGAAGCTTTCTTT	CAISERQLEAFF
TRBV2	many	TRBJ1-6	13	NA	TGTGCCAGCAAGACCAGGCGGGATTCACCCCTCCACTTT	CASKTRRDSPLHF
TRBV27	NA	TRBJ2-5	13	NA	TGTGCCAGCAGTTTAGGGGAGGAAGAGACCCAGTACTTC	CASSLGEEETQYF
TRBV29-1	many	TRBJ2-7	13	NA	TGCAGCGTTGTGACAGTACCCCTCTACGAGCAGTACTTC	CSVVTVPLYEQYF
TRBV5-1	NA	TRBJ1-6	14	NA	TGCGCCAGCAGCCGAGGGGATATGTATTCACCCCTCCACTTT	CASSRGDMYSPLHF
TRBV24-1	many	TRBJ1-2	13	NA	TGTGCCACCAGTGACTCCCAGGTAGGAGGCTACACCTTC	CATSDSQVGGYTF
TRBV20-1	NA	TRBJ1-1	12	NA	TGCAGTGCTAGTTCAGGGCTCACTGAAGCTTTCTTT	CSASSGLTEAFF